These 18 T cell receptor beta chains were sequenced from one sample in a study of blood T cell repertoires in COVID-19. TCRdb's table, derived via immunoSEQ multiplex PCR, lists solely in-frame clones and lacks some. The sample records approximately 470,000 clones, 87% being singletons. Sequenced sample: PBMCs or T cells enriched from blood (not recorded which). The receptors derive from a woman under 30 who had recovered from COVID-19.

CDR3 region: CASSPDRGGETQYF. In DNA, the CDR3 is TGTGCCAGCAGCCCTGACAGGGGAGGGGAGACCCAGTACTTC. The chain has TRBV14 and TRBJ2-5; the D gene is possibly TRBD1 (8 bases). The V and J ends lost 4 bases and 5 bases respectively, with 14 bases between them. CDR1 SGHDN and CDR2 FVKESK come from the germline V gene. The CDR3 runs 14 residues.

The rearrangement links TRBV21-1 to TRBJ1-4; whether TRBD1, the table's D call, matches the DNA was not checked. TRBV21-1 is listed as a pseudogene. This CDR3 has 19 residues. The CDR3 loop reads CASSWATGPLCSTNEKLFF. CDR3 nucleotide sequence: TGTGCCAGCAGCTGGGCAACAGGTCCTCTCTGTTCAACTAATGAAAAACTGTTTTTT.

The chain carries TRBV5-6 and TRBJ1-3, with D hard to call. Germline V CDR1 and CDR2: SGHDT, YYEEEE. V lost 0 bases to trimming and J lost 0 bases, with 4 bases between them. The CDR3 extends over 14 amino acids. This chain's CDR3 is CASSLVNSGNTIYF. As DNA, the CDR3 is TGTGCCAGCAGCTTGGTCAACTCTGGAAACACCATATATTTT.

This chain links TRBV3-1 (or the pseudogene TRBV3-2) with TRBJ1-2; no clear D. CDR3 length equals 12 residues. From germline, CDR1 is LGHDT and CDR2 YNNKEL (reference sequence). V lost 1 base to trimming and J lost 10 bases, with 10 bases between them. In DNA form, the CDR3 reads TGTGCCAGCAGCCAAGTGGCGGCACCCTACACCTTC. It is translated as CASSQVAAPYTF.

The gene calls are TRBV2 and TRBJ2-1; 10 bases align to TRBD2. V shed 5 bases, J shed 10 bases, and the junction held 8 bases outside the gene matches. This CDR3 comprises 14 residues. CDR1 and CDR2 (germline): SNHLY, FYNNEI. CDR3 sequence reads: CASSIGLAGAEQFF. The CDR3 bases are TGTGCCAGCAGTATTGGCCTAGCGGGAGCCGAGCAGTTCTTC.

The chain is built from TRBV28 and TRBJ2-1; D perhaps matches TRBD1 (6 bases). The CDR3 loop spans 13 amino acids. CDR1 and CDR2 from the germline V gene are MDHEN and SYDVKM. The V and J ends lost 7 bases and 7 bases respectively, with 14 bases between them. The CDR3 is CASTVPRGNEQFF. The DNA of the CDR3 is TGTGCCAGCACTGTCCCCAGGGGTAATGAGCAGTTCTTC.

The chain couples TRBV5-1 to TRBJ2-3, with 7 bases that match TRBD1. CDR3 size: 17 residues. The germline V gene has CDR1 SGHRS and CDR2 YFSETQ. The trim removed 0 bases at V and 0 bases at J, leaving 7 bases unmatched. The chain's CDR3 is CASSLGGQTASTDTQYF. The CDR3 DNA is TGCGCCAGCAGCTTGGGGGGACAGACCGCTAGCACAGATACGCAGTATTTT.

CDR3 DNA: TGTGCCAGCAGACGGGGGACAGCCGGGGAGCTGTTTTTT. Translated, it gives CASRRGTAGELFF. V is TRBV6-5 and J is TRBJ2-2; possibly TRBD1 for D (7 bases). The CDR3 sequence is 13 residues long. With 6 bases removed from V and 6 bases from J, the gap between germline ends came to 11 bases. The germline V gene encodes CDR1 MNHEY and CDR2 SVGAGI.

The chain couples TRBV28 to TRBJ1-5, with 10 bases lining up with TRBD1. The length of the CDR3 is 15 residues. Germline CDR1 and CDR2: MDHEN and SYDVKM. J was trimmed by 11 bases and V by 5 bases; bases with no gene match: 12. CDR3 loop: CASSRDRGRESAQHF. The CDR3 nucleotides are TGTGCCAGCAGTCGAGACAGGGGGCGAGAATCAGCCCAGCATTTT.

Comment on this clone: The sample carries other DNA sequences with the same CDR3. The chain uses TRBV5-1 and TRBJ1-1; D not resolved. The CDR3 length is 12 residues. The V and J ends lost 0 bases and 8 bases respectively, with 8 bases between them. Germline lookup yields CDR1 SGHRS and CDR2 YFSETQ. In DNA form, the CDR3 reads TGCGCCAGCAGCTTGGGGCAGTCGGAAGCTTTCTTT. Translating gives CASSLGQSEAFF.

The chain combines TRBV3-1 (or the pseudogene TRBV3-2) with TRBJ2-5, with D unclear. The CDR3 covers 15 residues. The germline V gene encodes CDR1 LGHDT and CDR2 YNNKEL (reference sequence). With 3 bases removed from V and 2 bases from J, the gap between germline ends came to 13 bases. DNA for the CDR3: TGTGCCAGCAGCCACCAGTCTGATATTCAAGAGACCCAGTACTTC. This encodes CASSHQSDIQETQYF.

This clone was recorded once. The V and J genes are TRBV5-1 and TRBJ2-3; 12 nucleotides line up with TRBD2. This CDR3 contains 19 residues. Germline lookup yields CDR1 SGHRS and CDR2 YFSETQ. Losses at the gene ends were 0 bases for V and 6 bases for J; bases not matched to a gene: 14. Here the CDR3 reads CASSLAPRLAGVREDTQYF. The CDR3 nucleotides are TGCGCCAGCAGCTTGGCCCCCCGACTAGCGGGGGTCCGGGAGGATACGCAGTATTTT. Full variable domain (outside the CDR3, taken from reference TRBV5-1 and TRBJ2-3): KAGVTQTPRYLIKTRGQQVTLSCSPISGHRSVSWYQQTPGQGLQFLFEYFSETQRNKGNFPGRFSGRQFSNSRSEMNVSTLELGDSALYLCASSLAPRLAGVREDTQYFGPGTRLTVL.

The chain is built from TRBV30 and TRBJ1-1; unclear D gene. V dropped 1 base and J dropped 1 base, with 10 bases sitting between them. The CDR3 covers 14 residues. CDR1 GTSNPN and CDR2 SVGIG come from the germline V gene (reference sequence). CDR3 residues: CAWSEGSRNTEAFF. The CDR3 nucleotides read TGTGCCTGGAGTGAAGGGAGTAGGAACACTGAAGCTTTCTTT.

This clone was detected a few times. The rearrangement joins TRBV11-2 to TRBJ1-6; the D gene is possibly TRBD1 (5 bases). Trimming left V 3 bases short and J 4 bases short, with 10 bases between. From germline, CDR1 is SGHAT and CDR2 FQNNGV. CDR3 length: 15 residues. The CDR3 is CASSFGHSYNSPLHF. The DNA of the CDR3 is TGTGCCAGCAGCTTCGGACACTCTTATAATTCACCCCTCCACTTT. The whole variable domain, remainder taken from reference TRBV11-2 and TRBJ1-6, is EAGVAQSPRYKIIEKRQSVAFWCNPISGHATLYWYQQILGQGPKLLIQFQNNGVVDDSQLPKDRFSAERLKGVDSTLKIQPAKLEDSAVYLCASSFGHSYNSPLHFGNGTRLTVT.

This clone was detected once. The CDR3 loop reads CASSRGTDTYEQYF. The DNA for the CDR3 is TGCGCCAGCAGCAGGGGGACCGATACCTACGAGCAGTACTTC. The V and J genes are TRBV5-1 and TRBJ2-7, with D perhaps TRBD1 (6 bases). Trimming stripped 4 bases from V and 2 bases from J, with 13 bases between. CDR1 and CDR2 (germline): SGHRS, YFSETQ. The CDR3 extends over 14 amino acids.

A single count supports this clone. Other DNA sequences in this sample translate to the same CDR3. The rearrangement links TRBV5-1 to TRBJ2-1, with 10 nucleotides matching TRBD2. Germline CDR1 reads SGHRS; CDR2 reads YFSETQ. The CDR3 loop spans 14 amino acids. With 3 bases clipped from V and 7 bases from J, the junction kept 4 bases outside the gene matches. The CDR3 nucleotides read TGCGCCAGCAGCTCGGGACTAGCGTATAATGAGCAGTTCTTC. Amino acids: CASSSGLAYNEQFF.

This clone was found a few times. The CDR3 loop is CASSPPRMVLADYEQYF. In DNA form, the CDR3 reads TGTGCCAGCAGCCCCCCCCGGATGGTCCTAGCCGACTACGAGCAGTACTTC. This sequence joins TRBV7-9 and TRBJ2-7; D is possibly TRBD2 (5 bases). Germline V gene sequence: CDR1 SEHNR, CDR2 FQNEAQ (reference sequence). Trimming cost V 5 bases and J 3 bases, with 23 bases left between them. This CDR3 has 17 residues.

The rearrangement joins TRBV7-2 to TRBJ1-3; D ambiguous. The germline V and J ends were trimmed by 5 bases and 4 bases, with 15 bases remaining between them. In germline, CDR1 is SGHTA, CDR2 FQGNSA. The CDR3 has 15 residues. The CDR3 sequence is CASSASLTRGNTIYF. CDR3 bases: TGTGCCAGCAGCGCGTCCCTTACCAGGGGAAACACCATATATTTT.